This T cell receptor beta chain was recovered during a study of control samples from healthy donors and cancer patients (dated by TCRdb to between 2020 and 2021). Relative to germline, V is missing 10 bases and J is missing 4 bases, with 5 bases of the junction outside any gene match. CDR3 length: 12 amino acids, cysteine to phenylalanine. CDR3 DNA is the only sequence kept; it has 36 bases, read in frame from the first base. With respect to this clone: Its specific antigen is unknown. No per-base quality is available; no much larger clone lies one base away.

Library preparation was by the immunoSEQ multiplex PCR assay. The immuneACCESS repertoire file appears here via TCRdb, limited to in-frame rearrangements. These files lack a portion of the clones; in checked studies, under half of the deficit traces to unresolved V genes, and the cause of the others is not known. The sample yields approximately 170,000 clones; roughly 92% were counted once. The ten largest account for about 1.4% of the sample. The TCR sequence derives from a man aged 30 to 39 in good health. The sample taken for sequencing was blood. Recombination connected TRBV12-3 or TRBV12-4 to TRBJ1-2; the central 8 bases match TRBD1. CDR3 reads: CAIDRGGYGYTF. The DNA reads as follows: TGTGCCATTGACAGGGGTGGCTATGGCTACACCTTC.